This paragraph covers one T cell receptor (beta chain) sequence. This clonotype appeared many times. No cognate antigen has been identified for it. Base-call qualities are not available, and no considerably larger clone is one nucleotide away. The sample's treatment or condition label, decoded: allogeneic hematopoietic cell transplantation with graft depleted of TCRalphabeta T cells and CD19 B cells. Transplant recipients were children who received TCRalphabeta/CD19-depleted allogeneic hematopoietic cell grafts. This sample is part of a study of T-cell reconstitution after alpha-beta-depleted transplantation in children (dated by TCRdb to about 2016). Regarding the complete study: T-cell immune reconstitution after TCRalphabeta/CD19-depleted allogeneic hematopoietic cell transplantation in children was quantitatively tracked in the study by means of TCR repertoire profiling.

The library was built by means of PCR. These reads were obtained on an Illumina HiSeq 2500. Molecular barcoding was employed in the preparation of TCR libraries, with unique molecular identifiers being used to normalize TCRbeta repertoire quantification. The raw public reads went through TCRdb reprocessing: fastp at Q25, MiXCR clone calling, in-frame beta chains kept. Duplicate CDR3 protein sequences are folded into a single record with the most common DNA and genes. Within this sample are 500,000 or so distinct CDR3 sequences, with approximately 10% of them counted one time only. The ten largest account for roughly 15% of the sample. Broader findings and caveats from the paper: Over the following months the frequencies of hyperexpanded clones went down, and after one year T-cell counts and TCRbeta diversity were mostly credited to newly produced T cells. In some patients, high TCRbeta diversity at day 60 was attributed to recipient T cells and intrathymic progenitors that had survived conditioning. About two months after transplant, the apparently early recovery of alphabetaT-cell counts reportedly depended on just several hundred clones that had expanded rapidly and came from non-depleted graft cells.

The CDR3, cysteine through phenylalanine, is 15 amino acids long. CDR3 DNA only is kept here, 45 bases in frame from base 1. Reading the germline V gene gives CDR1 LGHNA and CDR2 YSLEER. V and J lose 6 bases and 4 bases, and a span of 18 bases separates them. The V and J genes are TRBV4-3 and TRBJ1-1; D gene: possibly TRBD1, on 6 matching bases. This clonotype originated in a female patient aged 2 to 10 who had a stem cell transplant for aplastic anemia, so the T cells may come from the graft donor. Sequencing was performed on PBMCs, mostly from graft donor cells, taken 180 days after TCRalphabeta/CD19-depleted stem cell transplant. The DNA sequence reads TGCGCCAGCAGTCGAACAGGGCTCAGCGGCACTGAAGCTTTCTTT. The encoded protein is CASSRTGLSGTEAFF.